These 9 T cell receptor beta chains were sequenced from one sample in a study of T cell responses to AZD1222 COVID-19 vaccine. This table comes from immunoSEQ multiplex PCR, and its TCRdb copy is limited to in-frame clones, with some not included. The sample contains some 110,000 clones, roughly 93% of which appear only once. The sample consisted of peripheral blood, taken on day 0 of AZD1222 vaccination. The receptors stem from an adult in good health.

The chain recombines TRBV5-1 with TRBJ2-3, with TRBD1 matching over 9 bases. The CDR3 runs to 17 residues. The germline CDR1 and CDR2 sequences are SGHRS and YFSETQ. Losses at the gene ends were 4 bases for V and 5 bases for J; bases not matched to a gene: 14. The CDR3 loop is CASSVGTGSVSRDTQYF. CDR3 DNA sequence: TGCGCCAGCAGCGTGGGGACAGGGTCTGTTTCACGAGATACGCAGTATTTT.

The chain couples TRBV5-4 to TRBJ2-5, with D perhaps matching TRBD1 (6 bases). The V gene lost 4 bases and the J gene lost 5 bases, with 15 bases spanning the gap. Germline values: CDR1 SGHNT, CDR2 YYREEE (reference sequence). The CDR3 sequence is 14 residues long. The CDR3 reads CASSAGQPGETQYF. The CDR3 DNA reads TGTGCCAGCAGCGCAGGACAGCCCGGGGAGACCCAGTACTTC.

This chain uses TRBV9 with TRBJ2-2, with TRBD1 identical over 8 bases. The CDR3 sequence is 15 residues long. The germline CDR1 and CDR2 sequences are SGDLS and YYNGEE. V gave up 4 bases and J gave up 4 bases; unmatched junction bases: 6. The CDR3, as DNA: TGTGCCAGCAGCCCACGGACAGGGCGCACCGGGGAGCTGTTTTTT. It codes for CASSPRTGRTGELFF.

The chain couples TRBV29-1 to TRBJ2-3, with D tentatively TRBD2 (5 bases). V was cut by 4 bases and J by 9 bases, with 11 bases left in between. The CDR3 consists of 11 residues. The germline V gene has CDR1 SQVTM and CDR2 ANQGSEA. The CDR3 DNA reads TGCAGCGTTGGGCTAGCAGGCACGCAGTATTTT. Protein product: CSVGLAGTQYF.

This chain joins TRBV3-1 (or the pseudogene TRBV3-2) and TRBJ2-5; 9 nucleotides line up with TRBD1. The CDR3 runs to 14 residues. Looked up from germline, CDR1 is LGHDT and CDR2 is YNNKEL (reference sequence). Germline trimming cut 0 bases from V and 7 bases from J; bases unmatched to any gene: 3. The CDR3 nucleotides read TGTGCCAGCAGCCAAGAACGGACAGGGGCGACCCAGTACTTC. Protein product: CASSQERTGATQYF.

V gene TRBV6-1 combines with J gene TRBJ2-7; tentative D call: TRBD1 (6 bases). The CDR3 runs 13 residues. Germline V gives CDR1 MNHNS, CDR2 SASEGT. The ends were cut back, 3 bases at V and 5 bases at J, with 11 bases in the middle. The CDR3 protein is CASSDGTNHEQYF. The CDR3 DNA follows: TGTGCCAGCAGTGACGGGACAAACCACGAGCAGTACTTC.

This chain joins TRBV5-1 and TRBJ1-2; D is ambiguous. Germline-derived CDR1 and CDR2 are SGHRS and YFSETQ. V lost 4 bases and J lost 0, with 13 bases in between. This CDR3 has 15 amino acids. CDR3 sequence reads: CASSIGTASNYGYTF. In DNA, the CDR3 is TGCGCCAGCAGCATAGGAACAGCCTCTAACTATGGCTACACCTTC.

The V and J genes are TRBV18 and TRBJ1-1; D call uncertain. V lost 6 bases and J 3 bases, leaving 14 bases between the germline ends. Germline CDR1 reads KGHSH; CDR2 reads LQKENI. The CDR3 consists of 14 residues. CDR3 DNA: TGTGCCAGCTCTTCGGGTTGGCGGGACACTGAAGCTTTCTTT. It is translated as CASSSGWRDTEAFF.

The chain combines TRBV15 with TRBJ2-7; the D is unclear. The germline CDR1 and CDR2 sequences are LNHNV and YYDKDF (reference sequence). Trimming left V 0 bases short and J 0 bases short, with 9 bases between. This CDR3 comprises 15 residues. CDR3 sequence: CATSRDLADSYEQYF. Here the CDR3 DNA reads TGTGCCACCAGCAGAGATCTGGCAGACTCCTACGAGCAGTACTTC. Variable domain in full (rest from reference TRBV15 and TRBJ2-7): DAMVIQNPRYQVTQFGKPVTLSCSQTLNHNVMYWYQQKSSQAPKLLFHYYDKDFNNEADTPDNFQSRRPNTSFCFLDIRSPGLGDTAMYLCATSRDLADSYEQYFGPGTRLTVT.